This T cell receptor beta chain was found in a study of CD8 T cells in ankylosing spondylitis. Study-wide points: Reportedly, matched ankylosing spondylitis synovial fluid was significantly enriched for disease-linked clones. Disease-linked clones, CD8+, were relatively rare in peripheral blood.

CDR3 length equals 14 residues. The germline CDR1 and CDR2 sequences are ENHRY and SYGVKD. V was shortened by 7 bases and J by 0 bases, with 11 bases between the two germline ends. In its sample, this clonotype was seen a few times. The target antigen is unknown. TCR beta libraries were made by quantitative 5'-RACE with molecular barcodes. TCRdb re-called the 5' RACE reads through MiXCR, storing one row per CDR3 protein. The data contain approximately 110,000 distinct CDR3 sequences, 24% of them singletons. The receptor's source is a male donor with ankylosing spondylitis. The specimen was synovial fluid, either unsorted or a sorted T cell fraction (not recorded which). The rearrangement uses TRBV10-3 and TRBJ2-3; D remains unclear. The CDR3 DNA is TGTGCCATCAATGGCGGAACTAGCACAGATACGCAGTATTTT. This gives the protein CAINGGTSTDTQYF.